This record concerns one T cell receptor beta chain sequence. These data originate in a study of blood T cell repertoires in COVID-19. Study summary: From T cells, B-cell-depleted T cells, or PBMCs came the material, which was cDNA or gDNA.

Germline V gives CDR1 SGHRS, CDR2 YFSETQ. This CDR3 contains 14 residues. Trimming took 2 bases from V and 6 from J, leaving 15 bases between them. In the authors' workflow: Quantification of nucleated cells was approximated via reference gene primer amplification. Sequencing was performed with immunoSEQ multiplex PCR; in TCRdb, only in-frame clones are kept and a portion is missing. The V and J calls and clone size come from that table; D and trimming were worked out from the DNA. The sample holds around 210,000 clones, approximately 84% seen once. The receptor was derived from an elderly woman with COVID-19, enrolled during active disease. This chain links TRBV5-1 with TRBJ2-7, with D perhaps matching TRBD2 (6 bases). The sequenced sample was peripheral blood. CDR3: CASSFAGTEGEQYF. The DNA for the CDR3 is TGCGCCAGCAGCTTTGCCGGGACTGAGGGCGAGCAGTACTTC.